The 26 T cell receptor beta chains in this list originate from one sample, sequenced in a study of Tregs in tolerant kidney transplant recipients. The method was immunoSEQ multiplex PCR; TCRdb's version includes in-frame clones alone and lacks a portion of them. Of about 840 clones listed, roughly 45% were seen once; the top ten hold under 45%. The antigens these receptors bind are not known. The input for sequencing was Tregs from blood cultured with allogeneic cells, taken before the transplant. These receptor sequences come from a human patient who received a combined kidney and bone marrow transplant.

The chain joins TRBV7-8 to TRBJ2-5, with a weak D call TRBD1 (6 bases). The CDR3 is 13 amino acids. The ends were cut back, 3 bases at V and 5 bases at J, with 10 bases in the middle. Germline values: CDR1 SGHVS, CDR2 FQNEAQ. In DNA form, the CDR3 reads TGTGCCAGCAGCTTTCGTAGGGGGGAGACCCAGTACTTC. This sequence encodes CASSFRRGETQYF.

This clone was picked up a small number of times. The V call is TRBV7-1, the J call TRBJ2-3, with D unresolved. TRBV7-1 is annotated as an ORF whose role is uncertain. V lost 5 bases to trimming and J lost 6 bases, with 9 bases between them. This CDR3 contains 12 residues. The CDR3 region is CASSPPADTQYF. Written as DNA, the CDR3 is TGTGCCAGCAGCCCGCCTGCGGATACGCAGTATTTT.

The V gene is TRBV7-9, the J gene TRBJ1-5; D remains unclear. The V end was cut by 5 bases, the J end by 3 bases, with 17 bases between. This CDR3 is 16 amino acids long. Looked up from germline, CDR1 is SEHNR and CDR2 is FQNEAQ (reference sequence). CDR3: CASSPEIVTANQPQHF. The CDR3 coding sequence is TGTGCCAGCAGCCCAGAGATAGTTACGGCCAATCAGCCCCAGCATTTT.

In this sample, this clone turned up a few times. The chain uses TRBV7-9 and TRBJ2-1; a weak D match, TRBD2 (5 bases). This CDR3 spans 18 amino acids. V was trimmed by 5 bases and J by 8 bases, leaving 28 bases between them. Germline CDR1 reads SEHNR; CDR2 reads FQNEAQ (reference sequence). The CDR3 sequence is CASSPWGDPWVQRHEQFF. CDR3 nucleotide sequence: TGTGCCAGCAGCCCCTGGGGAGACCCCTGGGTCCAACGGCATGAGCAGTTCTTC. Using reference TRBV7-9 and TRBJ2-1 for the parts outside the CDR3, the full variable domain is DTGVSQNPRHKITKRGQNVTFRCDPISEHNRLYWYRQTLGQGPEFLTYFQNEAQLEKSRLLSDRFSAERPKGSFSTLEIQRTEQGDSAMYLCASSPWGDPWVQRHEQFFGPGTRLTVL.

This clone was picked up one time. The V and J genes are TRBV6-5 and TRBJ1-5; a possible D gene is TRBD1 (6 bases). Germline values: CDR1 MNHEY, CDR2 SVGAGI. The CDR3 contains 12 residues. V was trimmed by 5 bases and J by 6 bases, leaving 8 bases between them. The CDR3 spells CASSGGLQPQHF. The CDR3 DNA follows: TGTGCCAGCAGTGGGGGCCTTCAGCCCCAGCATTTT.

This clone was seen only a few times. Compared with germline, one end of the junction differs, possibly owing to a read error. CDR3 in amino acids: CASSIGQGNTIYF. CDR3 DNA: TGTGCCAGCAGCATAGGACAGGGAAACACCATATATTTT. The rearrangement joins TRBV5-1 to TRBJ1-3; perhaps TRBD1 as D (6 bases). Germline-derived CDR1 and CDR2 are SGHRS and YFSETQ. The CDR3 runs to 13 residues.

Turning to this clone: Sequence at one end of the junction differs from germline and may be a read error. This rearrangement joins TRBV10-1 to TRBJ1-1; D call uncertain. Germline lookup yields CDR1 WNHNN and CDR2 SYGVQD (reference sequence). This CDR3 spans 8 amino acids. This CDR3 reads CASSEDLF. In nucleotides, the CDR3 is TGCGCCAGCAGTGAGGACCTGTTT.

This clone showed up just a few times. The genes are TRBV25-1 and TRBJ1-2; D not resolved. V lost 8 bases, J lost 6 bases, and 13 bases lay in between. Germline loops: CDR1 MGHDK, CDR2 SYGVNS. This CDR3 contains 12 residues. CDR3 protein: CASCVWLHGYTF. The CDR3 DNA reads as TGTGCCAGCTGTGTATGGCTCCATGGCTACACCTTC.

The CDR3 loop reads CASSVARVKSGANVLTF. CDR3 DNA sequence: TGTGCCAGCTCAGTGGCCAGGGTTAAGTCTGGGGCCAACGTCCTGACTTTC. The chain employs TRBV18 and TRBJ2-6; a weak D match, TRBD1 (5 bases). The CDR3 contains 17 residues. With 5 bases removed from V and 1 base from J, the gap between germline ends came to 15 bases. In germline, CDR1 is KGHSH, CDR2 LQKENI. Complete variable domain (other parts from reference TRBV18 and TRBJ2-6): NAGVMQNPRHLVRRRGQEARLRCSPMKGHSHVYWYRQLPEEGLKFMVYLQKENIIDESGMPKERFSAEFPKEGPSILRIQQVVRGDSAAYFCASSVARVKSGANVLTFGAGSRLTVL.

This clone was recorded a few times. The J gene is TRBJ1-3, the V gene TRBV11-3, with D possibly TRBD1 on 6 matching bases. Trimming pared 5 bases from V and 4 bases from J, leaving 9 bases between. The CDR3 is made up of 13 amino acids. Germline assignment: CDR1 SGHNT and CDR2 YENEEA. CDR3 sequence reads: CASSIGQGNTIYF. The CDR3 DNA reads as TGTGCCAGCAGCATAGGACAGGGAAACACCATATATTTT.

Notes on this clone: The same CDR3 also results from other DNA sequences found in this sample. The chain couples TRBV5-5 to TRBJ2-2, with 14 bases identical to TRBD2. J lost 2 bases, V lost 6 bases, and 15 bases had no gene match. This CDR3 has 20 amino acids. Germline loops: CDR1 SGHKS, CDR2 YYEKEE (reference sequence). The CDR3 loop is CASILSLTSGGASNTGELFF. CDR3 DNA: TGTGCCAGCATCCTCTCCCTGACTAGCGGGGGGGCGTCAAACACCGGGGAGCTGTTTTTT.

The chain recombines TRBV10-3 with TRBJ1-2; TRBD1 matches at 8 bases. CDR3 length equals 14 residues. Germline lookup yields CDR1 ENHRY and CDR2 SYGVKD. The J segment lost 8 bases and the V segment lost 0 bases, leaving 5 bases of the junction unmatched. CDR3 residues: CAISESFNRGGYTF. In DNA, the CDR3 is TGTGCCATCAGTGAGTCGTTTAACAGGGGGGGCTACACCTTC.

The genes are TRBV6-5 and TRBJ2-7, with D perhaps TRBD1 (5 bases). Germline assignment: CDR1 MNHEY and CDR2 SVGAGI. V gave up 7 bases and J gave up 6 bases, with 16 bases separating them. The CDR3 is 13 residues long. The CDR3 loop reads CASIDSSSLEQYF. The DNA for the CDR3 is TGTGCCAGCATAGACAGTAGTAGTCTCGAGCAGTACTTC.

The chain joins TRBV4-3 to TRBJ2-6, with 8 nucleotides matching TRBD1. The CDR3 loop spans 16 amino acids. Germline lookup yields CDR1 LGHNA and CDR2 YSLEER. With V trimmed by 1 base and J by 2 bases, 1 base remained unmatched. The CDR3 bases are TGCGCCAGCAGCCAAGCAGGGGGCGCTGGGGCCAACGTCCTGACTTTC. It encodes CASSQAGGAGANVLTF.

This clone is hyperexpanded within its sample. This chain connects TRBV7-9 to TRBJ1-2; D unresolved. Germline V lookup: CDR1 SEHNR, CDR2 FQNEAQ (reference sequence). CDR3 length: 15 residues. V was trimmed by 3 bases and J by 6 bases, leaving 17 bases between them. The CDR3 sequence is CASSLISRRRDGYTF. CDR3 DNA sequence: TGTGCCAGCAGCTTGATATCGAGGCGCCGAGATGGCTACACCTTC.

This chain connects TRBV7-2 to TRBJ2-3, with D hard to call. Per germline, CDR1 SGHTA and CDR2 FQGNSA. V was shortened by 2 bases and J by 8 bases, with 5 bases between the two germline ends. This CDR3 contains 11 residues. The CDR3 loop is CASSLWSTQYF. In nucleotides, the CDR3 is TGTGCCAGCAGCTTATGGAGTACGCAGTATTTT.

Only a few counts were recorded for this clone. A read error is possible here, since a much larger clone lies one base away. The chain employs TRBV7-8 and TRBJ2-2, with 9 bases matching TRBD2. Germline V gene sequence: CDR1 SGHVS, CDR2 FQNEAQ. With V trimmed by 2 bases and J by 4 bases, 5 bases remained unmatched. The CDR3 is 16 residues long. CDR3 in amino acids: CASSLWAGGPTGELFF. CDR3 DNA sequence: TGTGCCAGCAGCTTATGGGCGGGGGGGCCCACCGGGGAGCTGTTTTTT.

This clone was seen only a few times. The chain has TRBV7-8 and TRBJ2-7; no definite D call. This CDR3 contains 11 residues. CDR1 and CDR2 from the germline V gene are SGHVS and FQNEAQ. Trimming stripped 5 bases from V and 5 bases from J, with 7 bases between. The DNA for the CDR3 is TGTGCCAGCAGCCTCTGGGACGAGCAGTACTTC. Translation: CASSLWDEQYF.

This chain joins TRBV5-4 and TRBJ2-1; the D gene could be TRBD1 or TRBD2 (7 bases each). Per the germline V gene, CDR1 is SGHNT and CDR2 is YYREEE (reference sequence). This CDR3 spans 12 amino acids. V lost 4 bases and J 8 bases, leaving 10 bases between the germline ends. The CDR3 spells CASSPGGDEQFF. As DNA, the CDR3 is TGTGCCAGCAGCCCAGGGGGGGATGAGCAGTTCTTC.

With respect to this clone: A far larger clone is only one base removed, so a read error is likely. The CDR3 DNA sequence: TGTGCCTGCAGCTTATGGGCGGGGGGGTCCACCGGGGAGCTGTTTTTT. Its protein product is CACSLWAGGSTGELFF. The J gene is TRBJ2-2, the V gene TRBV7-8; 9 nucleotides align to TRBD2. This CDR3 is 16 amino acids long. The germline CDR1 and CDR2 sequences are SGHVS and FQNEAQ.

The V call is TRBV19, the J call TRBJ2-3; maybe TRBD1 (6 bases). Germline V gene data show CDR1 as LNHDA and CDR2 as SQIVND (reference sequence). Trimming left V 1 base short and J 1 base short, with 9 bases between. This CDR3 has 15 residues. Here the CDR3 reads CASSIAHRGTDTQYF. The CDR3 DNA reads TGTGCCAGTAGTATAGCGCACAGGGGCACAGATACGCAGTATTTT.

With regard to this clone: Its ends do not fully match the called genes, so a read error is possible. The V gene is TRBV7-4, the J gene TRBJ2-2; D unresolved. CDR1 SGHVT and CDR2 SQSDAQ come from the germline V gene. The CDR3 spans 13 residues. CDR3 amino acids: CASSLVISGELFF. CDR3 coding DNA: TGTGCCAGCAGTTTAGTTATTTCCGGGGAGCTGTTTTTT.

With regard to this clone: At one of its ends the junction is not consistent with the germline gene, which may arise from a read error. The chain links TRBV5-1 to TRBJ1-5, with D unclear. Germline CDR1 reads SGHRS; CDR2 reads YFSETQ. The CDR3 contains 15 residues. CDR3 amino acids: CASSFEGHDNQPLHF. CDR3 in DNA: TGCGCCAGCAGCTTTGAGGGCCATGACAATCAGCCCCTGCATTTT. Supplemented by reference TRBV5-1 and TRBJ1-5, the full variable domain reads KAGVTQTPRYLIKTRGQQVTLSCSPISGHRSVSWYQQTPGQGLQFLFEYFSETQRNKGNFPGRFSGRQFSNSRSEMNVSTLELGDSALYLCASSFEGHDNQPLHFGDGTRLSIL.

The chain links TRBV7-2 to TRBJ2-1; D unclear. The CDR3 extends over 12 amino acids. Trimming stripped 4 bases from V and 9 bases from J, with 10 bases between. Germline assignment: CDR1 SGHTA and CDR2 FQGNSA. The CDR3 here is CASSSRRVEQFF. The CDR3 bases are TGTGCCAGCAGCTCGCGACGTGTTGAGCAGTTCTTC.

V is TRBV5-1 and J is TRBJ2-2; D is uncertain. With 4 bases removed from V and 4 bases from J, the gap between germline ends came to 5 bases. CDR1 and CDR2 (germline): SGHRS, YFSETQ. The CDR3 length is 12 residues. DNA of the CDR3: TGCGCCAGCAGCGACGGCACCGGGGAGCTGTTTTTT. Translated, it gives CASSDGTGELFF.

This sequence joins TRBV6-6 and TRBJ2-1; D ambiguous. V dropped 8 bases and J dropped 10 bases, with 18 bases sitting between them. In germline, CDR1 is MNHNY, CDR2 SVGAGI (reference sequence). The CDR3 runs 13 residues. In nucleotides, the CDR3 is TGTGCCAGCGAGGAGACTGGACGTGGGGAGCAGTTCTTC. Translated: CASEETGRGEQFF.